A selection of T cell receptor beta chains follows, all from one sample in a study of identical twins. TCRdb used MiXCR to reprocess the 5' RACE reads, holding one entry per CDR3 protein. The sample holds approximately 1.8 million distinct CDR3 sequences, about 32% seen once. Sample: cord blood. The origin of the receptors is a newborn girl in good health. Both conserved end residues are part of each CDR3. A D gene is named only where the DNA matches it firmly. Clone size is shown for a subset of rows, as once, few, many or a class of expanded clone.

j_call | clone_size | v_call | d_call | cdr3_aa | cdr3_nt
TRBJ2-1 | - | TRBV6-5 | - | CASSYSLRYNEQFF | TGTGCCAGCAGTTACTCGCTCCGATACAATGAGCAGTTCTTC
TRBJ1-1 | - | TRBV27 | - | CASSSPTGVNPMNTEAFF | TGTGCCAGCAGTTCCCCGACAGGCGTTAATCCCATGAACACTGAAGCTTTCTTT
TRBJ1-5 | once | TRBV20-1 | - | CSAGLGSSQPQHF | TGCAGTGCTGGACTAGGGAGCAGTCAGCCCCAGCATTTT
TRBJ2-7 | - | TRBV28 | - | CASSSTQSSYEQYF | TGTGCCAGCAGTTCCACCCAGAGCTCCTACGAGCAGTACTTC
TRBJ1-6 | few | TRBV20-1 | - | CSATRGKGDSPLHF | TGCAGTGCTACTAGGGGTAAAGGTGATTCACCCCTCCACTTT
TRBJ2-1 | - | TRBV4-1 | TRBD1 | CSSSLPGQGNEQFF | TGCTCCAGCAGCCTCCCGGGACAGGGCAATGAGCAGTTCTTC
TRBJ1-5 | few | TRBV12-3/TRBV12-4 | TRBD1 | CASSLALTGSNQPQHF | TGTGCCAGCAGTTTAGCCCTGACAGGGAGCAATCAGCCCCAGCATTTT
TRBJ2-3 | - | TRBV7-2 | - | CASSKDPGADTQYF | TGTGCCAGCAGCAAAGATCCGGGGGCAGATACGCAGTATTTT
TRBJ1-5 | - | TRBV6-6 | TRBD1 | CASRGQGASQPQHF | TGTGCCAGCAGGGGACAGGGGGCGAGCCAGCCCCAGCATTTT
TRBJ2-7 | few | TRBV6-6 | - | CASSYRDRGLGGEQYF | TGTGCCAGCAGTTACCGTGACAGAGGCTTAGGCGGCGAGCAGTACTTC
TRBJ2-3 | - | TRBV4-2 | TRBD2 | CASSQPGLAGGYTDTQYF | TGTGCCAGCAGCCAACCGGGACTAGCGGGGGGGTACACAGATACGCAGTATTTT
TRBJ2-1 | - | TRBV5-4 | - | CASSQNRYNEQFF | TGTGCCAGCAGCCAAAACAGGTACAATGAGCAGTTCTTC
TRBJ2-3 | many | TRBV5-1 | - | CASSLEGVGDTQYF | TGCGCCAGCAGCTTGGAGGGGGTTGGAGATACGCAGTATTTT
TRBJ2-5 | - | TRBV11-2 | TRBD2 | CASSLEARGAGGRGVRETQYF | TGTGCCAGCAGCTTAGAGGCCCGAGGTGCGGGGGGGCGAGGAGTAAGAGAGACCCAGTACTTC
TRBJ2-1 | - | TRBV18 | TRBD2 | CASSYRGGLDNEQFF | TGTGCCAGCTCATATCGGGGGGGCCTCGACAATGAGCAGTTCTTC
TRBJ1-1 | - | TRBV5-1 | - | CASSSNGNTEAFF | TGCGCCAGCAGCTCAAATGGGAACACTGAAGCTTTCTTT
TRBJ2-5 | few | TRBV3-1 | TRBD2 | CASSQVRGTREETQYF | TGTGCCAGCAGCCAAGTACGAGGGACTAGAGAAGAGACCCAGTACTTC
TRBJ2-1 | few | TRBV15 | - | CATSRDTRRQFF | TGTGCCACCAGCAGAGATACCAGGAGACAGTTCTTC
TRBJ2-5 | few | TRBV7-9 | - | CASSLEGGLKTQYF | TGTGCCAGCAGCTTAGAGGGGGGACTAAAGACCCAGTACTTC
TRBJ2-5 | - | TRBV5-1 | - | CASSLVSGENKETQYF | TGCGCCAGCAGCTTGGTTAGCGGAGAGAATAAAGAGACCCAGTACTTC
TRBJ1-4 | - | TRBV20-1 | - | CSARDEGTGNEKLFF | TGCAGTGCTAGAGATGAGGGGACCGGTAATGAAAAACTGTTTTTT
TRBJ1-5 | - | TRBV10-2 | - | CATRVSNQPQHF | TGCGCCACCAGGGTTAGCAATCAGCCCCAGCATTTT
TRBJ2-2 | - | TRBV5-1 | - | CASSLADNPGELFF | TGCGCCAGCAGCTTGGCGGACAACCCCGGGGAGCTGTTTTTT
TRBJ2-1 | once | TRBV4-2 | TRBD2 | CASSQRLAGSSYSEQFF | TGTGCCAGCAGCCAAAGACTAGCGGGTAGCTCCTACAGTGAGCAGTTCTTC
TRBJ2-1 | - | TRBV7-2 | - | CASSLMGAKAYNEQFF | TGTGCCAGCAGCCTAATGGGCGCGAAGGCATACAATGAGCAGTTCTTC
TRBJ1-4 | few | TRBV12-3/TRBV12-4 | - | CASSRSLVSNEKLFF | TGTGCCAGCAGTCGGAGTCTAGTCTCCAATGAAAAACTGTTTTTT
TRBJ2-1 | - | TRBV30 | TRBD2 | CAWSVAGAYNEQFF | TGTGCCTGGAGTGTAGCGGGGGCCTACAATGAGCAGTTCTTC
TRBJ2-4 | - | TRBV18 | - | CAGSPGRGDIQYF | TGTGCCGGCTCACCAGGGCGAGGGGACATTCAGTACTTC
TRBJ1-2 | once | TRBV28 | TRBD1 | CASSPAGTGAGYCYTF | TGTGCCAGCAGTCCGGCAGGGACAGGGGCGGGGTATTGCTACACCTTC
TRBJ1-1 | few | TRBV29-1 | TRBD1 | CSVTKGQGGIEAFF | TGCAGCGTGACCAAGGGACAGGGAGGAATTGAAGCTTTCTTT
TRBJ2-7 | few | TRBV20-1 | - | CSANDFGFSYEQYF | TGCAGTGCTAATGATTTCGGGTTCTCCTACGAGCAGTACTTC
TRBJ1-2 | - | TRBV6-1 | TRBD1 | CAGSEGVTGGRGYGYTF | TGTGCCGGCAGTGAAGGTGTGACAGGGGGTAGGGGCTATGGCTACACCTTC
TRBJ1-1 | - | TRBV5-1 | TRBD1 | CASSLGDRVPTEAFF | TGCGCCAGCAGCTTGGGGGACAGGGTCCCCACTGAAGCTTTCTTT
TRBJ1-1 | - | TRBV4-2 | TRBD1 | CASSQDQGGEAFF | TGTGCCAGCAGCCAAGATCAGGGGGGTGAAGCTTTCTTT
TRBJ2-3 | - | TRBV20-1 | - | CSVPWEDFGTQYF | TGCAGTGTGCCTTGGGAGGATTTCGGTACGCAGTATTTT
TRBJ2-1 | - | TRBV23-1 | - | CASSQSSQISYNEQFF | TGCGCCAGCAGTCAATCAAGTCAAATCTCCTACAATGAGCAGTTCTTC
TRBJ2-5 | - | TRBV4-1 | - | CASSQPRASKRHEQYF | TGCGCCAGCAGCCAACCGAGGGCATCAAAGCGGCATGAGCAGTACTTC
TRBJ1-1 | - | TRBV9 | - | CASSVGGDDTEAFF | TGTGCCAGCAGCGTGGGCGGGGACGACACTGAAGCTTTCTTT
TRBJ1-4 | few | TRBV20-1 | - | CSARGGGSNEKLFF | TGCAGTGCCAGAGGTGGGGGGTCTAATGAAAAACTGTTTTTT
TRBJ2-7 | few | TRBV9 | TRBD2 | CANSVGLAGAPYEQYF | TGTGCCAACAGCGTAGGACTAGCGGGGGCCCCCTACGAGCAGTACTTC